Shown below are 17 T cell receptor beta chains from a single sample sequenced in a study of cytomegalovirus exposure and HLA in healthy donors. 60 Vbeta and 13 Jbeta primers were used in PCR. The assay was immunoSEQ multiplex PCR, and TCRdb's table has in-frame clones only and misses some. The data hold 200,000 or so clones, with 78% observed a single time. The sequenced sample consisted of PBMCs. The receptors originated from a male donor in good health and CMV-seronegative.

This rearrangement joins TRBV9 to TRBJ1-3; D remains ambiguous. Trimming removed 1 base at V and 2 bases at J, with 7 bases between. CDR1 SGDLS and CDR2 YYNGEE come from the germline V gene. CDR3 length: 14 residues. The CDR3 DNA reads TGTGCCAGCAGCGTAATGGGAGCTGGAAACACCATATATTTT. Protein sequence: CASSVMGAGNTIYF.

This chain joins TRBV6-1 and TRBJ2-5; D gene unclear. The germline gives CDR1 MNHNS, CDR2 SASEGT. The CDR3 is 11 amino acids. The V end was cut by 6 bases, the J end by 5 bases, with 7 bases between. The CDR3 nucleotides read TGTGCCAGCAGCGAGTGGGAGACCCAGTACTTC. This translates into CASSEWETQYF.

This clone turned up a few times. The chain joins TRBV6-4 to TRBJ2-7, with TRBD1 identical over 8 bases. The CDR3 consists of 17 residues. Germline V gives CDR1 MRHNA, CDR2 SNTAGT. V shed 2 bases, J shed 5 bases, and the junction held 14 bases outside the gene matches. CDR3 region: CASSDQTRRTGIHEQYF. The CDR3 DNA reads TGTGCCAGCAGTGACCAAACTCGACGGACAGGGATCCACGAGCAGTACTTC.

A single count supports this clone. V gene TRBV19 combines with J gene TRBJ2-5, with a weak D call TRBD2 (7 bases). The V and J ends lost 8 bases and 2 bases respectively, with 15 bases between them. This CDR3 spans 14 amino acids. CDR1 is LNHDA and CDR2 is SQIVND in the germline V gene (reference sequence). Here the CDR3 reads CASSGGRGQETQYF. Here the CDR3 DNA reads TGTGCCAGTTCCGGGGGGCGTGGGCAAGAGACCCAGTACTTC.

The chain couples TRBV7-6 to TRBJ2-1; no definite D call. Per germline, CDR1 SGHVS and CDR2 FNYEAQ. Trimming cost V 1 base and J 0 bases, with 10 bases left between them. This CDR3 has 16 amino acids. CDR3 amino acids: CASSLGHLSSYNEQFF. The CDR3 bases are TGTGCCAGCAGCTTAGGTCACCTGAGCTCCTACAATGAGCAGTTCTTC.

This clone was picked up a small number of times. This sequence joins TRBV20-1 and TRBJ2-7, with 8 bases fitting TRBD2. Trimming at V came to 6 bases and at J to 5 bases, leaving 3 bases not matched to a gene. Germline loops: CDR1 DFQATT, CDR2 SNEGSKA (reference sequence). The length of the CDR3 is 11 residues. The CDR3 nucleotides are TGCAGTGCAATTAGCGGGAACGAGCAGTACTTC. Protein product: CSAISGNEQYF.

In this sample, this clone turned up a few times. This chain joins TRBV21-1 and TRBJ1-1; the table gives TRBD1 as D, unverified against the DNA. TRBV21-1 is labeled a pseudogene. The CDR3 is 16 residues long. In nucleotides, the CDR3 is TGTGCCAGCAGCTCCGAAGGGGTGGCTCCCAACACTGAAGCTTTCTTT. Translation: CASSSEGVAPNTEAFF.

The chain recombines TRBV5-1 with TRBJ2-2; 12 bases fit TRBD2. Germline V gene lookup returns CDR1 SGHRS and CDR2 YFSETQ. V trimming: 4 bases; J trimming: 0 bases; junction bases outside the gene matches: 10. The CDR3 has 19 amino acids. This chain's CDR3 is CASSPRTSGVNANTGELFF. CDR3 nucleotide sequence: TGCGCCAGCAGCCCAAGGACTAGCGGGGTTAACGCGAACACCGGGGAGCTGTTTTTT.

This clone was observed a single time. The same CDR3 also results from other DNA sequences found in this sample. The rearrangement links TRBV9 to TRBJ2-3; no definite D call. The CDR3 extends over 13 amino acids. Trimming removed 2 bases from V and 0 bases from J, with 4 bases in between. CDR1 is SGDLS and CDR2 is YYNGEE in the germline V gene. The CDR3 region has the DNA TGTGCCAGCAGCGTTATTAGCACAGATACGCAGTATTTT. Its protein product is CASSVISTDTQYF.

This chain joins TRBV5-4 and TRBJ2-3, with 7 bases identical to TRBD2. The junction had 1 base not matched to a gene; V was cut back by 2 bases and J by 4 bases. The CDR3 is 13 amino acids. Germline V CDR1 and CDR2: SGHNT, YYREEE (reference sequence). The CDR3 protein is CASSFGGADTQYF. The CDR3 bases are TGTGCCAGCAGCTTTGGGGGGGCAGATACGCAGTATTTT.

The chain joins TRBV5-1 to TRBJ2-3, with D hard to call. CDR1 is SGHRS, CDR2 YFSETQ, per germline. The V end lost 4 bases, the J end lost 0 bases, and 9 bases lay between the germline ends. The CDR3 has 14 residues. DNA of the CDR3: TGCGCCAGCAGCCCGCGTGGTAGCACAGATACGCAGTATTTT. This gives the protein CASSPRGSTDTQYF.

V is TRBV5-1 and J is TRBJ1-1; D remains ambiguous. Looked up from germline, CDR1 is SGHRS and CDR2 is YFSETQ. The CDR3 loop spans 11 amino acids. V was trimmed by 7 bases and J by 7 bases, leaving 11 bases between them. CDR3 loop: CASGKHGEAFF. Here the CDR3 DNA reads TGCGCCAGCGGCAAACATGGTGAAGCTTTCTTT.

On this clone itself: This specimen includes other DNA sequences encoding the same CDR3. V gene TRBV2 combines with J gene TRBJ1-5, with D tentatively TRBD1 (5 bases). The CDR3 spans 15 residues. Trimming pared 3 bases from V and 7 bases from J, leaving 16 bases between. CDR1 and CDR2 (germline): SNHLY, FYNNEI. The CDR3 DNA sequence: TGTGCCAGCAGTGACTTGTTGGAGGGGAAACAGCCCCAGCATTTT. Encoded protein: CASSDLLEGKQPQHF. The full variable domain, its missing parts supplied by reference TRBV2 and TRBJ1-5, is EPEVTQTPSHQVTQMGQEVILRCVPISNHLYFYWYRQILGQKVEFLVSFYNNEISEKSEIFDDQFSVERPDGSNFTLKIRSTKLEDSAMYFCASSDLLEGKQPQHFGDGTRLSIL.

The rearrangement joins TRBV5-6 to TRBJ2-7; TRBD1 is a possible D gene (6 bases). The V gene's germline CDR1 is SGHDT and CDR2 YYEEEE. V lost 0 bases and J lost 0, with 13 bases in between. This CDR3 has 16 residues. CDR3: CASSLGFRDNSYEQYF. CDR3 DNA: TGTGCCAGCAGCTTGGGGTTCCGGGACAACTCCTACGAGCAGTACTTC.

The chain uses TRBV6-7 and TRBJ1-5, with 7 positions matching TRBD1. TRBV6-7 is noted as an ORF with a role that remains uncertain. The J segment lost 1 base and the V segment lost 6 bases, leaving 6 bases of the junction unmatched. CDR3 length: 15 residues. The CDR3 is CASSPTTGSNQPQHF. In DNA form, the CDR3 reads TGTGCCAGCAGCCCAACGACAGGGAGCAATCAGCCCCAGCATTTT.

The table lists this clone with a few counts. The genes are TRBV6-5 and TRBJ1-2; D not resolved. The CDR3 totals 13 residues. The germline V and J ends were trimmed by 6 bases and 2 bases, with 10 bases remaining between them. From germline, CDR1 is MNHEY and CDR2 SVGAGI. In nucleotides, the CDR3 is TGTGCCAGCAGGCCCCCCGAGAACTATGGCTACACCTTC. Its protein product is CASRPPENYGYTF.

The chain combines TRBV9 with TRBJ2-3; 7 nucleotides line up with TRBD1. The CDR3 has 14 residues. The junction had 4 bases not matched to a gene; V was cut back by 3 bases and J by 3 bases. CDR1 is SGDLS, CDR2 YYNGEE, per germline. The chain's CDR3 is CASSGRQGTDTQYF. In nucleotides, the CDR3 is TGTGCCAGCAGCGGACGACAGGGAACAGATACGCAGTATTTT.